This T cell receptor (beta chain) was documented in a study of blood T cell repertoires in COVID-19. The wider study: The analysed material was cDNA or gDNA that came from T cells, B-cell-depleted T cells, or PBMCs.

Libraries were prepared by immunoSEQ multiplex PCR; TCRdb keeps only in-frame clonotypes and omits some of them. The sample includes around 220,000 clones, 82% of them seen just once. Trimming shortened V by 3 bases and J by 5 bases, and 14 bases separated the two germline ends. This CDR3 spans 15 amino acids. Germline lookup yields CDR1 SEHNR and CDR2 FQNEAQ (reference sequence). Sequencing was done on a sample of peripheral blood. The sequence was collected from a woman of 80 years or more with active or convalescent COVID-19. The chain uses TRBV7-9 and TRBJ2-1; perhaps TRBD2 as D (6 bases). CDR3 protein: CASSLLRERNNEQFF. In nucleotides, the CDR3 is TGTGCCAGCAGCTTGTTACGGGAGAGAAACAATGAGCAGTTCTTC.